The rows below give T cell receptor beta chains drawn from one sample of a study of T cell changes during pregnancy in multiple sclerosis. Repertoires were generated with immunoSEQ multiplex PCR, while TCRdb's copy carries only in-frame clones and drops some. The profile shows roughly 76,000 clones, around 90% of them singletons. Sequenced material: CD4+ T cells from peripheral blood mononuclear cells, taken after pregnancy. These TCRs come from a female donor with multiple sclerosis, enrolled in a pregnancy study. The CDR3 runs from the conserved cysteine through the conserved F or W. The D gene is left open where the match is weak. Only part of the rows carry a size: once, few, many, or a class if the clone is expanded.

j_gene: TRBJ2-7; abundance: once; d_gene: NA; v_gene: TRBV6-1; CDR3aa: CASSEAGGSSYEQYF
j_gene: TRBJ1-1; abundance: NA; d_gene: NA; v_gene: TRBV5-6; CDR3aa: CASSLPFGGAEAFF
j_gene: TRBJ1-4; abundance: NA; d_gene: TRBD1; v_gene: TRBV2; CDR3aa: CASSDRQGDEKLFF
j_gene: TRBJ1-5; abundance: NA; d_gene: NA; v_gene: TRBV21-1; CDR3aa: CASSKAQGISNQPQHF
j_gene: TRBJ2-3; abundance: NA; d_gene: NA; v_gene: TRBV9; CDR3aa: CASSVVPSGTDTQYF
j_gene: TRBJ2-1; abundance: NA; d_gene: TRBD2; v_gene: TRBV7-8; CDR3aa: CASSLARTSGGVGEQFF
j_gene: TRBJ2-3; abundance: NA; d_gene: TRBD2; v_gene: TRBV5-4; CDR3aa: CASSLGLAGGLSTDTQYF
j_gene: TRBJ1-4; abundance: NA; d_gene: TRBD1; v_gene: TRBV4-2; CDR3aa: CASSPGQGGEKLFF
j_gene: TRBJ1-1; abundance: NA; d_gene: TRBD1; v_gene: TRBV5-4; CDR3aa: CASSWGQGGEAFF
j_gene: TRBJ2-2; abundance: NA; d_gene: TRBD2; v_gene: TRBV9; CDR3aa: CASSGWGGRVGELFF
j_gene: TRBJ1-2; abundance: NA; d_gene: NA; v_gene: TRBV5-6; CDR3aa: CASSLGRIAGYGYTF
j_gene: TRBJ1-1; abundance: NA; d_gene: TRBD1; v_gene: TRBV7-3; CDR3aa: CASSAGQAVGEAFF
j_gene: TRBJ2-7; abundance: NA; d_gene: TRBD1; v_gene: TRBV27; CDR3aa: CASSLSGQGLYEQYF
j_gene: TRBJ2-1; abundance: NA; d_gene: TRBD2; v_gene: TRBV20-1; CDR3aa: CSARVTSVQFF
j_gene: TRBJ2-3; abundance: NA; d_gene: NA; v_gene: TRBV4-2; CDR3aa: CASSQDKGNRATGTDTQYF
j_gene: TRBJ2-2; abundance: NA; d_gene: TRBD2; v_gene: TRBV9; CDR3aa: CASSPRGGANTGELFF
j_gene: TRBJ2-5; abundance: NA; d_gene: TRBD2; v_gene: TRBV11-3; CDR3aa: CASSSSPGGTQYF
j_gene: TRBJ2-7; abundance: NA; d_gene: TRBD1; v_gene: TRBV5-1; CDR3aa: CASSLQGAEQYF
j_gene: TRBJ1-2; abundance: NA; d_gene: NA; v_gene: TRBV30; CDR3aa: CAWSKNSLQYGYTF
j_gene: TRBJ1-2; abundance: NA; d_gene: NA; v_gene: TRBV6-1; CDR3aa: CASSDYIYYGYTF
j_gene: TRBJ1-5; abundance: once; d_gene: TRBD1; v_gene: TRBV5-1; CDR3aa: CASSLDRGQPQHF
j_gene: TRBJ2-1; abundance: NA; d_gene: TRBD2; v_gene: TRBV30; CDR3aa: CAWSRGSSYNEQFF
j_gene: TRBJ1-1; abundance: NA; d_gene: NA; v_gene: TRBV19; CDR3aa: CASWEGEAFF
j_gene: TRBJ1-2; abundance: NA; d_gene: TRBD1; v_gene: TRBV28; CDR3aa: CASSRAGGLNYGYTF
j_gene: TRBJ1-4; abundance: NA; d_gene: NA; v_gene: TRBV7-9; CDR3aa: CASSLEVVHRVEKLFF
j_gene: TRBJ2-7; abundance: NA; d_gene: TRBD2; v_gene: TRBV6-5; CDR3aa: CASSRTGTSGIEQYF
j_gene: TRBJ2-7; abundance: NA; d_gene: NA; v_gene: TRBV20-1; CDR3aa: CSAREFREQYF
j_gene: TRBJ2-2; abundance: NA; d_gene: TRBD2; v_gene: TRBV30; CDR3aa: CAWSREAITGELFF
j_gene: TRBJ2-3; abundance: NA; d_gene: TRBD2; v_gene: TRBV7-3; CDR3aa: CASSSAGGLNTQYF
j_gene: TRBJ2-2; abundance: NA; d_gene: TRBD2; v_gene: TRBV2; CDR3aa: CASSERSGRSSGELFF
j_gene: TRBJ2-3; abundance: few; d_gene: TRBD2; v_gene: TRBV4-1; CDR3aa: CASSYTSGSTDTQYF
j_gene: TRBJ2-5; abundance: NA; d_gene: TRBD1; v_gene: TRBV5-5; CDR3aa: CASSGGQGIGQETQYF
j_gene: TRBJ1-1; abundance: NA; d_gene: TRBD1; v_gene: TRBV18; CDR3aa: CASSLLGTGNTEAFF
j_gene: TRBJ2-7; abundance: NA; d_gene: NA; v_gene: TRBV11-2; CDR3aa: CASSPVWSSYEQYF
j_gene: TRBJ1-3; abundance: NA; d_gene: TRBD1; v_gene: TRBV9; CDR3aa: CASSESPRDSSGNTIYF
j_gene: TRBJ2-3; abundance: NA; d_gene: TRBD2; v_gene: TRBV5-4; CDR3aa: CASSQPGLAGDTQYF
j_gene: TRBJ2-3; abundance: NA; d_gene: TRBD2; v_gene: TRBV7-9; CDR3aa: CASSLVPWGSGIKDTQYF
j_gene: TRBJ1-4; abundance: NA; d_gene: TRBD1; v_gene: TRBV15; CDR3aa: CATSRTGTVATNEKLFF
j_gene: TRBJ1-2; abundance: NA; d_gene: TRBD1; v_gene: TRBV5-3; CDR3aa: CARSLVATGVYGYTF
j_gene: TRBJ2-7; abundance: NA; d_gene: NA; v_gene: TRBV5-1; CDR3aa: CASMRDSLGYEQYF
j_gene: TRBJ1-4; abundance: NA; d_gene: TRBD1; v_gene: TRBV7-2; CDR3aa: CASSSTTGTGNEKLFF
j_gene: TRBJ2-3; abundance: NA; d_gene: TRBD2; v_gene: TRBV5-1; CDR3aa: CASSRLAATDTQYF
j_gene: TRBJ2-3; abundance: NA; d_gene: TRBD2; v_gene: TRBV28; CDR3aa: CASSLVLAGGKDTQYF
j_gene: TRBJ2-1; abundance: NA; d_gene: TRBD2; v_gene: TRBV19; CDR3aa: CASSIRTRLAGGNEQFF
j_gene: TRBJ2-1; abundance: NA; d_gene: TRBD1; v_gene: TRBV5-1; CDR3aa: CASSPAGGQGAFNEQFF